The entry below gives a single T cell receptor beta chain sequence along with its context. Its specificity is unknown. Per germline, CDR1 MNHEY and CDR2 SMNVEV (reference sequence). The CDR3 spans 12 residues. V gave up 6 bases and J gave up 8 bases, with 13 bases separating them. These data come from a study of T cell responses to AZD1222 COVID-19 vaccine. Sequencing used immunoSEQ multiplex PCR; TCRdb keeps in-frame clones, though not all of them. The table has some 120,000 clones, around nine tenths seen once. Study-wide results and caveats: The breadth and depth of Spike-specific TCRs increased once two AZD1222 doses had been given. Donors were mostly white British, more females; clonal diversity possibly underestimated.

This material consisted of peripheral blood, taken on day 0 of MenACWY control vaccination. The receptor was derived from an adult in good health. The chain links TRBV27 to TRBJ1-1; tentatively, D is TRBD1 (6 bases). The CDR3 here is CASRWTETEAFF. The CDR3 DNA is TGTGCCAGCAGATGGACAGAAACAGAAGCTTTCTTT.